This T cell receptor beta chain emerged from a study of early T cells in non-severe SARS-CoV-2 infection. This clonotype has ten or more counts. Each CDR3 protein is one row after TCRdb ran MiXCR on the 5' RACE reads. The table shows around 58,000 distinct CDR3 sequences, with roughly 7.6% occurring only once. With 5 bases clipped from V and 10 bases from J, the junction kept 8 bases outside the gene matches. CDR3 length: 16 residues. Germline V gene sequence: CDR1 SGHVS, CDR2 FNYEAQ. The clonotype was recovered from an adult who was a healthcare worker with PCR-confirmed SARS-CoV-2 infection or an uninfected control (not recorded which). The starting material was whole blood, obtained at baseline. The chain links TRBV7-6 to TRBJ2-1; 16 bases are shared with TRBD2. The CDR3 DNA sequence: TGTGCCAGCAGCCCCGGGACTAGCGGGAGGGGGGAGGAGCAGTTCTTC. Protein product: CASSPGTSGRGEEQFF.